These 8 T cell receptor beta chains were sequenced from one sample in a study of OX40 agonist ivuxolimab in advanced cancers. Only in-frame clones appear in the TCRdb table, and some are missing; sequencing was by immunoSEQ multiplex PCR. This sample yields under 90,000 clones, of which 65% to 90% are seen a single time; under 1.5% belongs to the top ten. Specimen: CD4+ or CD8+ T cells sorted from blood, collected in a trial of the OX40 agonist ivuxolimab. The receptors were gathered from an adult with an advanced solid tumor such as melanoma, head and neck, liver or kidney cancer.

The chain links TRBV11-1 to TRBJ2-2; 7 bases fit TRBD1. The CDR3 runs 18 residues. Per germline, CDR1 SGHAT and CDR2 FQDESV (reference sequence). J lost 0 bases, V lost 5 bases, and 12 bases had no gene match. The CDR3 region is CASSRRDSKFANTGELFF. CDR3 nucleotides: TGTGCCAGCAGCCGACGGGACAGCAAATTCGCGAACACCGGGGAGCTGTTTTTT.

The CDR3 loop reads CASSQDRTSYEQYF. In DNA, the CDR3 is TGTGCCAGCTCACAGGACAGGACGTCCTACGAGCAGTACTTC. The V and J genes are TRBV18 and TRBJ2-7, with TRBD1 matching 7 bases. Losses at the gene ends were 4 bases for V and 1 base for J; bases not matched to a gene: 4. CDR1 and CDR2 (germline): KGHSH, LQKENI. The CDR3 runs 14 residues.

Concerning this clone: One end of the junction does not line up with germline, which may come from a read error. V gene TRBV28 combines with J gene TRBJ2-4; TRBD2 matches 13 bases. This CDR3 region has 15 residues. The V gene's germline CDR1 is MDHEN and CDR2 SYDVKM. The CDR3 sequence is CASSGISLQGLAGNF. In nucleotides, the CDR3 is TGTGCCAGCAGTGGGATTAGCCTTCAGGGACTAGCGGGGAACTTC.

The chain uses TRBV18 and TRBJ1-2; D gene uncertain. The CDR3 length is 14 residues. Germline assignment: CDR1 KGHSH and CDR2 LQKENI. The V end was cut by 6 bases, the J end by 2 bases, with 13 bases between. The CDR3 region has the DNA TGTGCCAGCTCGCCGGACCTGAACAACTATGGCTACACCTTC. Translation gives CASSPDLNNYGYTF.

The chain employs TRBV30 and TRBJ2-2; perhaps D is TRBD1 or TRBD2 (7 bases each). V was clipped by 3 bases and J by 6 bases, with 11 bases between them. The CDR3 is 13 amino acids. CDR1 and CDR2 from the germline V gene are GTSNPN and SVGIG (reference sequence). The CDR3 nucleotides are TGTGCCTGGAGGCAGGGGGGGGCCGGGGAGCTGTTTTTT. This encodes CAWRQGGAGELFF.

This chain joins TRBV25-1 and TRBJ1-5; maybe TRBD1 (6 bases). The CDR3 spans 15 residues. Germline values: CDR1 MGHDK, CDR2 SYGVNS. Trimming cost V 5 bases and J 2 bases, with 13 bases left between them. CDR3 DNA: TGTGCCAGCAGTAAGCAGGGGCCAGGCAATCAGCCCCAGCATTTT. Translating gives CASSKQGPGNQPQHF.

V gene TRBV10-3 combines with J gene TRBJ1-3; D may be TRBD1 (5 bases). CDR1 and CDR2 (germline): ENHRY, SYGVKD. V was shortened by 10 bases and J by 0 bases, with 7 bases between the two germline ends. CDR3 length: 12 amino acids. The CDR3 here is CATGISGNTIYF. In nucleotides, the CDR3 is TGTGCCACAGGGATCTCTGGAAACACCATATATTTT.

The J gene is TRBJ2-7, the V gene TRBV19; 13 bases are shared with TRBD2. Trimming at V came to 6 bases and at J to 0 bases, leaving 11 bases not matched to a gene. This CDR3 is 18 amino acids long. Germline CDR1 reads LNHDA; CDR2 reads SQIVND (reference sequence). The CDR3 region has the DNA TGTGCCAGTAGATTGACGGGACTAGCGGGGAGCGGCTCCTACGAGCAGTACTTC. As protein: CASRLTGLAGSGSYEQYF.